Listed here are 2 T cell receptor beta chains from one sample, sequenced in a study of blood T cell repertoires in COVID-19. Clones were read by immunoSEQ multiplex PCR, and TCRdb kept only the in-frame ones, dropping some. The sample lists approximately 170,000 clones, 70% to 90% seen once, with more than 7.5% in the top ten. Sequencing was done on a sample of peripheral blood. The receptors come from a man aged 45-60 years with active or convalescent COVID-19.

The rearrangement links TRBV28 to TRBJ1-4; TRBD1 agrees at 7 bases. The CDR3 covers 15 residues. Germline lookup yields CDR1 MDHEN and CDR2 SYDVKM. V shed 7 bases, J shed 3 bases, and the junction held 8 bases outside the gene matches. The CDR3 coding sequence is TGTGCCAGCAAAGATATACAGGGGTCTAATGAAAAACTGTTTTTT. It is translated as CASKDIQGSNEKLFF.

The sample holds a few counts of this clone. This chain connects TRBV5-6 to TRBJ2-7; D uncertain. V was pared by 2 bases and J by 5 bases, with 5 bases between. This CDR3 spans 11 amino acids. Per the germline V gene, CDR1 is SGHDT and CDR2 is YYEEEE. The CDR3 spells CASSFFDEQYF. DNA for the CDR3: TGTGCCAGCAGCTTCTTTGACGAGCAGTACTTC.